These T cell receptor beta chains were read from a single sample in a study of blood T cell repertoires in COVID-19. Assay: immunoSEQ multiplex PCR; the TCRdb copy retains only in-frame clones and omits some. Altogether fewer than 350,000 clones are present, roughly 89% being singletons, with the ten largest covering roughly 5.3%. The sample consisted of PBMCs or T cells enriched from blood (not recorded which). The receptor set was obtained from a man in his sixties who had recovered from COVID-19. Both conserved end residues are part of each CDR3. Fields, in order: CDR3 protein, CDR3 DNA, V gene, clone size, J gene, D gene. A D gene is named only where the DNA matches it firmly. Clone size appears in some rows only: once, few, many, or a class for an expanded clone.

CDR3 protein: CASSAGTRNEQFF
CDR3 DNA: TGTGCCAGCAGTGCAGGGACTAGGAATGAGCAGTTCTTC
V gene: TRBV12-3/TRBV12-4
clone size: -
J gene: TRBJ2-1
D gene: TRBD2

CDR3 protein: CATSRGQGYNEQFF
CDR3 DNA: TGTGCCACCAGCAGAGGGCAGGGGTACAATGAGCAGTTCTTC
V gene: TRBV15
clone size: -
J gene: TRBJ2-1
D gene: -

CDR3 protein: CASSQDVGGGTEAFF
CDR3 DNA: TGTGCCAGCAGCCAAGATGTGGGGGGGGGAACTGAAGCTTTCTTT
V gene: TRBV4-2
clone size: -
J gene: TRBJ1-1
D gene: -

CDR3 protein: CASSIQGSTDTQYF
CDR3 DNA: TGTGCCAGTAGTATCCAGGGAAGCACAGATACGCAGTATTTT
V gene: TRBV19
clone size: -
J gene: TRBJ2-3
D gene: -

CDR3 protein: CSASTHGTADEQYF
CDR3 DNA: TGCAGTGCTAGTACACACGGGACAGCCGACGAGCAGTACTTC
V gene: TRBV20-1
clone size: -
J gene: TRBJ2-7
D gene: TRBD1

CDR3 protein: CASSDAGGRVYEQYF
CDR3 DNA: TGCGCCAGCAGCGACGCAGGGGGTAGGGTATACGAGCAGTACTTC
V gene: TRBV5-1
clone size: -
J gene: TRBJ2-7
D gene: TRBD1

CDR3 protein: CATSDLRVGSTDTQYF
CDR3 DNA: TGTGCCACCAGTGATTTGCGGGTCGGATCCACAGATACGCAGTATTTT
V gene: TRBV24-1
clone size: -
J gene: TRBJ2-3
D gene: -

CDR3 protein: CASSPNTGPGGETQYF
CDR3 DNA: TGTGCCAGCTCACCAAATACCGGACCTGGAGGGGAGACCCAGTACTTC
V gene: TRBV18
clone size: -
J gene: TRBJ2-5
D gene: -

CDR3 protein: CASSATGISTDTQYF
CDR3 DNA: TGTGCCAGCAGCGCTACAGGGATCAGCACAGATACGCAGTATTTT
V gene: TRBV5-6
clone size: once
J gene: TRBJ2-3
D gene: -

CDR3 protein: CASSRGLNTEAFF
CDR3 DNA: TGCGCCAGCAGCCGTGGCCTGAACACTGAAGCTTTCTTT
V gene: TRBV5-1
clone size: -
J gene: TRBJ1-1
D gene: -

CDR3 protein: CATSRGERLAGGWQFF
CDR3 DNA: TGTGCCACCAGCAGAGGGGAAAGACTAGCGGGGGGCTGGCAGTTCTTC
V gene: TRBV15
clone size: -
J gene: TRBJ2-1
D gene: TRBD2

CDR3 protein: CSVASGLLGYTF
CDR3 DNA: TGCAGCGTTGCTTCAGGGTTACTGGGCTACACCTTC
V gene: TRBV29-1
clone size: -
J gene: TRBJ1-2
D gene: -

CDR3 protein: CASSPGASGSYNEQFF
CDR3 DNA: TGTGCCAGCTCACCGGGGGCTAGCGGCTCCTACAATGAGCAGTTCTTC
V gene: TRBV18
clone size: -
J gene: TRBJ2-1
D gene: -

CDR3 protein: CASSLTGTANNEQFF
CDR3 DNA: TGTGCCAGCAGCTTAACCGGGACAGCCAACAATGAGCAGTTCTTC
V gene: TRBV7-3
clone size: -
J gene: TRBJ2-1
D gene: TRBD1

CDR3 protein: CASSLVPGGYTGELFF
CDR3 DNA: TGCGCCAGCAGCTTGGTCCCAGGGGGTTACACCGGGGAGCTGTTTTTT
V gene: TRBV5-1
clone size: -
J gene: TRBJ2-2
D gene: TRBD1

CDR3 protein: CASSWAGSDEQFF
CDR3 DNA: TGTGCCAGCAGTTGGGCGGGGTCCGATGAGCAGTTCTTC
V gene: TRBV25-1
clone size: -
J gene: TRBJ2-1
D gene: -

CDR3 protein: CASSIRPGQHNYGYTF
CDR3 DNA: TGTGCCAGTAGTATCCGCCCGGGACAGCATAACTATGGCTACACCTTC
V gene: TRBV19
clone size: -
J gene: TRBJ1-2
D gene: TRBD1

CDR3 protein: CASSNQGRVGELFF
CDR3 DNA: TGTGCCAGCAGTAACCAGGGGCGCGTAGGGGAGCTGTTTTTT
V gene: TRBV6-5
clone size: -
J gene: TRBJ2-2
D gene: -

CDR3 protein: CASRPSPGQGGYF
CDR3 DNA: TGTGCCAGTAGACCTAGTCCCGGACAGGGTGGATACTTC
V gene: TRBV19
clone size: -
J gene: TRBJ2-4
D gene: TRBD1

CDR3 protein: CASSFWAGAMGTEAFF
CDR3 DNA: TGTGCCAGCAGCTTTTGGGCAGGGGCTATGGGCACTGAAGCTTTCTTT
V gene: TRBV5-5
clone size: -
J gene: TRBJ1-1
D gene: -

CDR3 protein: CASGQGAFYEKLFF
CDR3 DNA: TGCGCCAGCGGACAGGGGGCGTTTTATGAAAAACTGTTTTTT
V gene: TRBV5-1
clone size: -
J gene: TRBJ1-4
D gene: TRBD1

CDR3 protein: CASSVGTEANYGYTF
CDR3 DNA: TGTGCCAGCAGCGTCGGGACAGAAGCTAACTATGGCTACACCTTC
V gene: TRBV7-3
clone size: -
J gene: TRBJ1-2
D gene: TRBD1

CDR3 protein: CASRPPQGMNTEAFF
CDR3 DNA: TGTGCCAGCAGGCCTCCACAGGGGATGAACACTGAAGCTTTCTTT
V gene: TRBV6-5
clone size: -
J gene: TRBJ1-1
D gene: TRBD1

CDR3 protein: CASSLVGGPRNTEAFF
CDR3 DNA: TGTGCCAGCAGCTTGGTGGGGGGTCCACGGAACACTGAAGCTTTCTTT
V gene: TRBV5-6
clone size: -
J gene: TRBJ1-1
D gene: -

CDR3 protein: CASSLSGLALEQYF
CDR3 DNA: TGTGCCAGCAGCTTAAGCGGACTAGCCCTCGAGCAGTACTTC
V gene: TRBV7-9
clone size: -
J gene: TRBJ2-7
D gene: TRBD2

CDR3 protein: CASSPDRGGKAFF
CDR3 DNA: TGTGCCAGCTCACCGGACAGGGGTGGAAAAGCTTTCTTT
V gene: TRBV18
clone size: -
J gene: TRBJ1-1
D gene: TRBD1

CDR3 protein: CASGTDFSYEQYF
CDR3 DNA: TGTGCCAGCGGGACAGACTTTTCCTACGAGCAGTACTTC
V gene: TRBV2
clone size: once
J gene: TRBJ2-7
D gene: TRBD1

CDR3 protein: CASSSPPGGDSYNEQFF
CDR3 DNA: TGTGCCAGCAGCTCCCCTCCCGGGGGGGACTCGTACAATGAGCAGTTCTTC
V gene: TRBV7-3
clone size: -
J gene: TRBJ2-1
D gene: TRBD2

CDR3 protein: CASSLESSPSNQPQHF
CDR3 DNA: TGCGCCAGCAGCTTGGAAAGTAGCCCTAGCAATCAGCCCCAGCATTTT
V gene: TRBV5-1
clone size: -
J gene: TRBJ1-5
D gene: -

CDR3 protein: CASSLSLGNTGELFF
CDR3 DNA: TGTGCCAGCAGCTTGTCGCTAGGGAACACCGGGGAGCTGTTTTTT
V gene: TRBV7-2
clone size: -
J gene: TRBJ2-2
D gene: -

CDR3 protein: CASSSLSGATTGTQYF
CDR3 DNA: TGTGCCAGCAGCTCCCTTAGCGGGGCTACTACAGGGACCCAGTACTTC
V gene: TRBV7-2
clone size: once
J gene: TRBJ2-5
D gene: TRBD2

CDR3 protein: CASSQFSGGMDTQYF
CDR3 DNA: TGCGCCAGCAGCCAATTCTCCGGGGGTATGGATACGCAGTATTTT
V gene: TRBV4-3
clone size: -
J gene: TRBJ2-3
D gene: -

CDR3 protein: CASRTGLVGELFF
CDR3 DNA: TGCGCCAGCAGGACAGGGTTGGTCGGGGAGCTGTTTTTT
V gene: TRBV10-2
clone size: -
J gene: TRBJ2-2
D gene: TRBD1

CDR3 protein: CASSSTPNYNEQFF
CDR3 DNA: TGTGCCAGCAGTTCGACTCCAAACTACAATGAGCAGTTCTTC
V gene: TRBV6-5
clone size: once
J gene: TRBJ2-1
D gene: -

CDR3 protein: CASSRPSGKGGANYGYTF
CDR3 DNA: TGTGCCAGCAGTAGACCCTCCGGGAAAGGTGGAGCTAACTATGGCTACACCTTC
V gene: TRBV27
clone size: -
J gene: TRBJ1-2
D gene: -

CDR3 protein: CSVGEDRLANYGYTF
CDR3 DNA: TGCAGCGTTGGAGAGGACAGGCTAGCTAACTATGGCTACACCTTC
V gene: TRBV29-1
clone size: -
J gene: TRBJ1-2
D gene: TRBD1

CDR3 protein: CASRKTEYSNQPQHF
CDR3 DNA: TGTGCCAGCAGGAAAACGGAGTATAGCAATCAGCCCCAGCATTTT
V gene: TRBV6-5
clone size: -
J gene: TRBJ1-5
D gene: -

CDR3 protein: CASSFLTGNSPLHF
CDR3 DNA: TGTGCCAGCAGTTTTTTGACAGGAAATTCACCCCTCCACTTT
V gene: TRBV27
clone size: -
J gene: TRBJ1-6
D gene: -

CDR3 protein: CASSLVTGTGYNEQFF
CDR3 DNA: TGTGCCAGCAGCTTAGTAACCGGGACAGGTTATAATGAGCAGTTCTTC
V gene: TRBV7-2
clone size: -
J gene: TRBJ2-1
D gene: TRBD1

CDR3 protein: CSARDRSMNTEAFF
CDR3 DNA: TGCAGCGCAAGGGACAGGTCCATGAACACTGAAGCTTTCTTT
V gene: TRBV29-1
clone size: -
J gene: TRBJ1-1
D gene: TRBD1

CDR3 protein: CASSWAGQNLNTEAFF
CDR3 DNA: TGTGCCAGCAGTTGGGCCGGACAGAACCTTAACACTGAAGCTTTCTTT
V gene: TRBV6-5
clone size: -
J gene: TRBJ1-1
D gene: -

CDR3 protein: CASSELGTSNEQFF
CDR3 DNA: TGTGCCAGCAGTGAACTAGGGACTAGCAATGAGCAGTTCTTC
V gene: TRBV25-1
clone size: -
J gene: TRBJ2-1
D gene: TRBD2

CDR3 protein: CASTGERGVNTEAFF
CDR3 DNA: TGTGCCAGTACCGGGGAACGAGGAGTGAACACTGAAGCTTTCTTT
V gene: TRBV19
clone size: -
J gene: TRBJ1-1
D gene: -